The entry below gives a single TCR beta chain sequence along with its context. Per the original methods: Sequence data from immunoSEQ were junction-only and lacked quality scores; consequently, filtering differed. Clones were sequenced by immunoSEQ multiplex PCR, and TCRdb holds only the in-frame ones, with some missing. V and J calls and clone size are as listed in that table; D and trimming were resolved from the DNA. The data contain 2,100,000 or so clones, around 95% of them singletons. The data belong to a study of shared clonotypes between healthy human individuals. CDR1 is SGHNT and CDR2 is YYREEE in the germline V gene (reference sequence). CDR3 length: 15 residues. Trimming removed 4 bases at V and 5 bases at J, with 17 bases between. Negatively enriched CD4+ T cells were divided by CD45RA into naive and memory.

The source material was naive CD4+ T cells sorted from blood. Subset given: CD45RA+ positively selected. The clonotype comes from a man between 18 and 35 years old in good health. V gene TRBV5-4 combines with J gene TRBJ2-3, with D possibly TRBD2 on 6 matching bases. As DNA, the CDR3 is TGTGCCAGCAGCCGTCGGGGGTTCAATGGAGATACGCAGTATTTT. It yields the protein CASSRRGFNGDTQYF.